This T cell receptor beta chain came from a study of T-cell memory formation after mild COVID-19. Trimming cost V 5 bases and J 2 bases; bases outside gene matches: 11. CDR1 and CDR2 (germline): SGHTA, FQGNSA. The CDR3 has 19 residues. A single record per CDR3 protein comes from TCRdb applying MiXCR to the 5' RACE reads. Among around 320,000 distinct CDR3 sequences, approximately 19% were seen once, and the ten largest hold roughly 20%. The sample comprised PBMCs or a T cell subset sorted from them (not recorded which). The source of this sequence is a man aged 18 to 29 who had mild COVID-19 (a few samples of this study predate the infection). Cell type and time point are not known. J is TRBJ2-3 and V is TRBV7-2; 15 nucleotides agree with TRBD2. The CDR3 spells CASSDPAGLAGGYTDTQYF. In DNA form, the CDR3 reads TGTGCCAGCAGCGACCCGGCCGGACTAGCGGGGGGGTACACAGATACGCAGTATTTT. Complete variable domain (other parts from reference TRBV7-2 and TRBJ2-3): GAGVSQSPSNKVTEKGKDVELRCDPISGHTALYWYRQSLGQGLEFLIYFQGNSAPDKSGLPSDRFSAERTGGSVSTLTIQRTQQEDSAVYLCASSDPAGLAGGYTDTQYFGPGTRLTVL.